The 24 T cell receptor beta chains below were found in one sample sequenced in a study of Ad26.COV2.S vaccination and SARS-CoV-2 variants. Repertoires were generated with immunoSEQ multiplex PCR, while TCRdb's copy carries only in-frame clones and drops some. The sample records about 680,000 clones, 89% being singletons. Sample treatment: 19 received Ad26.COV2.S at low or high dose, single or two shots; roughly 5 received placebo; per-sample allocation not given. It was on day 63 after the first vaccine or placebo injection that samples were taken. The sample was peripheral blood, taken in a trial of Ad26.COV2.S vaccine versus placebo. Receptor source: a person between 18 and 65 years old who received the Ad26.COV2.S COVID-19 vaccine or a placebo.

The J gene is TRBJ1-2, the V gene TRBV7-9, with TRBD1 as a possible D gene (6 bases). The germline CDR1 and CDR2 sequences are SEHNR and FQNEAQ (reference sequence). The CDR3 is made up of 14 amino acids. V was trimmed by 4 bases and J by 4 bases, leaving 13 bases between them. DNA of the CDR3: TGTGCCAGCAGCTCCAGGGGACCCCTCTATGGCTACACCTTC. Translated, it gives CASSSRGPLYGYTF.

The chain links TRBV10-1 to TRBJ2-7; D is ambiguous. Trimming removed 5 bases from V and 2 bases from J, with 7 bases in between. Germline CDR1 is WNHNN and CDR2 is SYGVQD (reference sequence). This CDR3 is built from 12 residues. CDR3 in amino acids: CASSPGPYEQYF. The DNA for the CDR3 is TGCGCCAGCAGTCCCGGGCCCTACGAGCAGTACTTC.

The chain couples TRBV27 to TRBJ1-2, with D possibly matching TRBD1 (6 bases). The CDR3 spans 14 residues. Per the germline V gene, CDR1 is MNHEY and CDR2 is SMNVEV (reference sequence). Trimming took 4 bases from V and 7 from J, leaving 16 bases between them. Written as DNA, the CDR3 is TGTGCCAGCAGTTCCCACAGGGCTTCGGGTGGCTACACCTTC. It is translated as CASSSHRASGGYTF.

The chain employs TRBV5-5 and TRBJ2-7, with 7 bases aligning to TRBD1. Germline assignment: CDR1 SGHKS and CDR2 YYEKEE (reference sequence). There are 15 residues in the CDR3. J was trimmed by 3 bases and V by 4 bases; bases with no gene match: 10. CDR3: CASSPTGSLGYEQYF. CDR3 coding DNA: TGTGCCAGCAGCCCGACAGGGAGTTTGGGCTACGAGCAGTACTTC.

This clone was observed a few times. This chain connects TRBV24-1 to TRBJ2-7; D gene ambiguous. From germline, CDR1 is KGHDR and CDR2 SFDVKD. This CDR3 is 14 amino acids long. Trimming shortened V by 8 bases and J by 0 bases, and 13 bases separated the two germline ends. CDR3 DNA: TGTGCCACCATCCAGCCTCCTAGCTCCTACGAGCAGTACTTC. Amino acid sequence: CATIQPPSSYEQYF.

This clone was detected once. This chain links TRBV5-1 with TRBJ1-4; D is unresolved. Germline lookup yields CDR1 SGHRS and CDR2 YFSETQ. V was cut by 0 bases and J by 4 bases, with 13 bases left in between. The CDR3 is made up of 16 amino acids. This chain's CDR3 is CASSLGRNSNNEKLFF. CDR3 sequence (DNA): TGCGCCAGCAGCTTGGGACGGAACAGTAATAATGAAAAACTGTTTTTT.

The chain couples TRBV3-1 (or the pseudogene TRBV3-2) to TRBJ1-1, with 7 bases lining up with TRBD1. The length of the CDR3 is 15 residues. J lost 3 bases, V lost 5 bases, and 9 bases had no gene match. Germline lookup yields CDR1 LGHDT and CDR2 YNNKEL (reference sequence). CDR3 nucleotide sequence: TGTGCCAGCAGCGCCACAGGGGCGGCCGACACTGAAGCTTTCTTT. Its protein is CASSATGAADTEAFF.

The chain combines TRBV7-9 with TRBJ2-1, with TRBD1 identical over 8 bases. With 5 bases clipped from V and 7 bases from J, the junction kept 7 bases outside the gene matches. CDR1 is SEHNR and CDR2 is FQNEAQ in the germline V gene (reference sequence). This CDR3 region has 14 residues. The CDR3 loop reads CASSGRTGRNEQFF. Here the CDR3 DNA reads TGTGCCAGCAGCGGGCGGACAGGGAGGAATGAGCAGTTCTTC.

The rearrangement links TRBV9 to TRBJ2-1; 10 positions match TRBD2. J was trimmed by 3 bases and V by 0 bases; bases with no gene match: 9. In germline, CDR1 is SGDLS, CDR2 YYNGEE. This CDR3 region has 18 residues. The CDR3 DNA follows: TGTGCCAGCAGCGTAGGGTGGGACATAGCGGGAGGCTACAATGAGCAGTTCTTC. Protein sequence: CASSVGWDIAGGYNEQFF.

The V and J genes are TRBV12-5 and TRBJ2-5; 8 bases match TRBD1. Germline CDR1 reads LGHNT; CDR2 reads FRNRAP. The CDR3 length is 14 residues. V shed 3 bases, J shed 4 bases, and the junction held 4 bases outside the gene matches. Here the CDR3 DNA reads TGTGCTAGTGGTTTCGACAGGGGTGGAGAGACCCAGTACTTC. It codes for CASGFDRGGETQYF.

CDR3 bases: TGTGCCAGCAGTTTATTCCCCGGGTCCAGTGCGGTCACCGGGGAGCTGTTTTTT. Translated: CASSLFPGSSAVTGELFF. The genes are TRBV27 and TRBJ2-2; D unresolved. The CDR3 is 18 amino acids. Trimming stripped 1 base from V and 4 bases from J, with 19 bases between. Looked up from germline, CDR1 is MNHEY and CDR2 is SMNVEV (reference sequence).

This CDR3 is CASSLRWTDTQYF. The CDR3 coding sequence is TGTGCCAGCAGTTTAAGATGGACAGATACGCAGTATTTT. The chain combines TRBV27 with TRBJ2-3; D not resolved. Trimming pared 2 bases from V and 3 bases from J, leaving 6 bases between. The germline V gene encodes CDR1 MNHEY and CDR2 SMNVEV (reference sequence). This CDR3 spans 13 amino acids.

This clone was seen once. The chain uses TRBV5-1 and TRBJ1-1; maybe TRBD1 (6 bases). V shed 4 bases and J shed 1 base, with 17 bases lying between them. The length of the CDR3 is 16 residues. Germline V gene sequence: CDR1 SGHRS, CDR2 YFSETQ. The CDR3 nucleotides read TGCGCCAGCAGCCCTACCCCCGGGACAACGAACACTGAAGCTTTCTTT. The encoded protein is CASSPTPGTTNTEAFF.

The V and J genes are TRBV9 and TRBJ1-4; 8 bases are shared with TRBD1. CDR1 and CDR2 from the germline V gene are SGDLS and YYNGEE. The V segment lost 4 bases and the J segment 2 bases; nucleotides outside the gene matches: 4. This CDR3 comprises 15 residues. Here the CDR3 reads CASSSRTGTNEKLFF. DNA for the CDR3: TGTGCCAGCAGCTCCCGGACAGGGACTAATGAAAAACTGTTTTTT.

V gene TRBV7-9 combines with J gene TRBJ2-1, with unresolved D. From germline, CDR1 is SEHNR and CDR2 FQNEAQ (reference sequence). Trimming shortened V by 0 bases and J by 6 bases, and 3 bases separated the two germline ends. This CDR3 is 12 amino acids long. The CDR3 sequence is CASSLALNEQFF. DNA of the CDR3: TGTGCCAGCAGCTTAGCGCTCAATGAGCAGTTCTTC.

This clone appeared a single time. V gene TRBV7-2 combines with J gene TRBJ2-2, with TRBD1 matching 7 bases. The V gene end was trimmed by 5 bases and the J gene end by 0 bases; junction bases not matched to a gene: 6. CDR3 length: 16 amino acids. Germline CDR1 reads SGHTA; CDR2 reads FQGNSA. The chain's CDR3 is CASSQGQPANTGELFF. CDR3 DNA: TGTGCCAGCAGCCAGGGACAGCCAGCGAACACCGGGGAGCTGTTTTTT. The full variable domain, in which reference TRBV7-2 and TRBJ2-2 provide the parts outside the CDR3, is GAGVSQSPSNKVTEKGKDVELRCDPISGHTALYWYRQSLGQGLEFLIYFQGNSAPDKSGLPSDRFSAERTGGSVSTLTIQRTQQEDSAVYLCASSQGQPANTGELFFGEGSRLTVL.

The V and J genes are TRBV19 and TRBJ1-5; TRBD1 agrees at 11 bases. The CDR3 contains 14 residues. V lost 10 bases and J lost 6; bases outside the gene matches: 8. The germline V gene has CDR1 LNHDA and CDR2 SQIVND (reference sequence). The CDR3 is CATGGQGAGQPQHF. CDR3 sequence (DNA): TGTGCCACCGGTGGACAGGGGGCCGGTCAGCCCCAGCATTTT.

This chain uses TRBV15 with TRBJ2-5; no clear D. Trimming pared 0 bases from V and 5 bases from J, leaving 4 bases between. Per the germline V gene, CDR1 is LNHNV and CDR2 is YYDKDF (reference sequence). The CDR3 covers 12 residues. CDR3 amino acids: CATSRDWETQYF. In DNA form, the CDR3 reads TGTGCCACCAGCAGAGATTGGGAGACCCAGTACTTC. Using reference TRBV15 and TRBJ2-5 for the parts outside the CDR3, the full variable domain is DAMVIQNPRYQVTQFGKPVTLSCSQTLNHNVMYWYQQKSSQAPKLLFHYYDKDFNNEADTPDNFQSRRPNTSFCFLDIRSPGLGDTAMYLCATSRDWETQYFGPGTRLLVL.

This rearrangement joins TRBV5-1 to TRBJ1-3; D is uncertain. V gave up 0 bases and J gave up 0 bases, with 7 bases separating them. CDR1 is SGHRS and CDR2 is YFSETQ in the germline V gene. CDR3 length equals 15 residues. CDR3 amino acids: CASSLVGASGNTIYF. CDR3 in DNA: TGCGCCAGCAGCTTGGTGGGTGCCTCTGGAAACACCATATATTTT. Full variable domain (remainder filled in from reference TRBV5-1 and TRBJ1-3): KAGVTQTPRYLIKTRGQQVTLSCSPISGHRSVSWYQQTPGQGLQFLFEYFSETQRNKGNFPGRFSGRQFSNSRSEMNVSTLELGDSALYLCASSLVGASGNTIYFGEGSWLTVV.

This clone has a single count. V and J are TRBV23-1 and TRBJ1-2; TRBD1 agrees at 8 bases. TRBV23-1 is classed as an ORF, of uncertain function. The CDR3 covers 16 residues. With V trimmed by 2 bases and J by 6 bases, 11 bases remained unmatched. The CDR3 coding sequence is TGCGCCAGCAGTCAAGAGGTTTGCGCAGGGGGCAATGGCTACACCTTC. It translates to CASSQEVCAGGNGYTF.

The rearrangement uses TRBV29-1 and TRBJ2-5, with D possibly matching TRBD1 (6 bases). The CDR3 runs to 13 residues. V was cut by 4 bases and J by 5 bases, with 14 bases left in between. From germline, CDR1 is SQVTM and CDR2 ANQGSEA. The CDR3 protein is CSVAVRRGETQYF. CDR3 nucleotides: TGCAGCGTTGCGGTTCGCAGGGGTGAGACCCAGTACTTC. Drawing the rest from reference TRBV29-1 and TRBJ2-5, the complete variable domain is SAVISQKPSRDICQRGTSLTIQCQVDSQVTMMFWYRQQPGQSLTLIATANQGSEATYESGFVIDKFPISRPNLTFSTLTVSNMSPEDSSIYLCSVAVRRGETQYFGPGTRLLVL.

The genes are TRBV25-1 and TRBJ2-2; 7 positions match TRBD1. Trimming at V came to 3 bases and at J to 6 bases, leaving 4 bases not matched to a gene. The CDR3 runs 14 residues. The germline gives CDR1 MGHDK, CDR2 SYGVNS. Here the CDR3 reads CASSETGFAGELFF. DNA for the CDR3: TGTGCCAGCAGTGAGACAGGGTTTGCCGGGGAGCTGTTTTTT.

This chain uses TRBV5-5 with TRBJ1-6; 7 bases line up with TRBD1. Trimming removed 2 bases from V and 10 bases from J; junction bases left unmatched: 9. CDR3 size: 15 residues. CDR1 and CDR2 (germline): SGHKS, YYEKEE (reference sequence). In DNA, the CDR3 is TGTGCCAGCAGCTTCCGAACAGGGGTCAACTCACCCCTCCACTTT. It is translated as CASSFRTGVNSPLHF.

The chain joins TRBV30 to TRBJ2-5, with D uncertain. In germline, CDR1 is GTSNPN, CDR2 SVGIG (reference sequence). V was pared by 0 bases and J by 4 bases, with 9 bases between. There are 13 residues in the CDR3. CDR3 DNA sequence: TGTGCCTGGAGTGTAAGGCACTTAGAGACCCAGTACTTC. Translating gives CAWSVRHLETQYF.